What follows are 25 T cell receptor beta chains derived from one specimen sequenced in a study of spatial heterogeneity in lung cancer. TCRdb re-derived calls from the 5' RACE reads in MiXCR, one entry per CDR3 protein. The sample records about 94,000 distinct CDR3 sequences, roughly 19% being singletons. The time point is: blood at routine non-recurrence follow-up after resection. This specimen consisted of PBMCs, obtained at follow-up. These receptors were obtained from a male donor with early-stage non-small cell lung cancer.

A few counts support this clonotype. The gene calls are TRBV7-2 and TRBJ1-1; 8 bases line up with TRBD1. The CDR3 has 16 amino acids. Germline loops: CDR1 SGHTA, CDR2 FQGNSA. After removal of 3 bases from V and 5 bases from J, the junction contained 11 bases not matched to a gene. This CDR3 reads CASSLTGASRRTEAFF. CDR3 DNA sequence: TGTGCCAGCAGCTTGACAGGGGCCTCCCGCCGAACTGAAGCTTTCTTT.

The rearrangement links TRBV6-2 or TRBV6-3 to TRBJ2-1; no clear D gene. V lost 2 bases to trimming and J lost 0 bases, with 11 bases between them. The CDR3 covers 16 residues. CDR1 and CDR2 from the germline V gene are MNHEY and SVGEGT. CDR3 DNA sequence: TGTGCCAGCAGTTACAACGGGTACCGCTCCTACAATGAGCAGTTCTTC. This codes for CASSYNGYRSYNEQFF.

This clonotype was picked up a small number of times. V gene TRBV5-1 combines with J gene TRBJ1-1, with D maybe TRBD1 (5 bases). Germline V gene lookup returns CDR1 SGHRS and CDR2 YFSETQ. The V and J ends lost 0 bases and 0 bases respectively, with 9 bases between them. This CDR3 has 15 residues. CDR3 amino acids: CASSLGDSVNTEAFF. Written as DNA, the CDR3 is TGCGCCAGCAGCTTGGGTGACAGCGTGAACACTGAAGCTTTCTTT. The entire variable domain, with the rest obtained from reference TRBV5-1 and TRBJ1-1, is as follows: KAGVTQTPRYLIKTRGQQVTLSCSPISGHRSVSWYQQTPGQGLQFLFEYFSETQRNKGNFPGRFSGRQFSNSRSEMNVSTLELGDSALYLCASSLGDSVNTEAFFGQGTRLTVV.

This clonotype was counted many times. This chain connects TRBV20-1 to TRBJ1-5, with D unresolved. The CDR3 loop spans 13 amino acids. The V end lost 6 bases, the J end lost 0 bases, and 9 bases lay between the germline ends. Germline V gene data show CDR1 as DFQATT and CDR2 as SNEGSKA (reference sequence). The CDR3 DNA reads TGCAGTGCACAGCCGGATAGCAATCAGCCCCAGCATTTT. It codes for CSAQPDSNQPQHF.

This clonotype was seen a few times. This chain joins TRBV6-1 and TRBJ2-7, with TRBD1 matching over 9 bases. V lost 6 bases, J lost 4 bases, and 10 bases stayed unmatched. Per germline, CDR1 MNHNS and CDR2 SASEGT. This CDR3 contains 15 residues. CDR3 DNA sequence: TGTGCCAGCAGGCGGACCTGGGACAGGGTGTACGAGCAGTACTTC. Encoded protein: CASRRTWDRVYEQYF.

Of note for this clonotype: A read error may produce the germline difference seen at one junction end. The gene calls are TRBV6-2 or TRBV6-3 and TRBJ2-1, with D perhaps being TRBD1 or TRBD2 (5 bases each). The CDR3 is 14 residues long. Germline CDR1 and CDR2: MNHEY and SVGEGT. The CDR3 sequence: CVSTGTTPYNEQFF. CDR3 nucleotides: TGTGTCAGCACGGGGACCACACCTTACAATGAGCAGTTCTTC.

This clonotype was counted a few times. The chain employs TRBV6-2 or TRBV6-3 and TRBJ1-1, with a tentative D call TRBD1 (5 bases). V dropped 5 bases and J dropped 4 bases, with 17 bases sitting between them. In germline, CDR1 is MNHEY, CDR2 SVGEGT. The CDR3 is 15 amino acids. The chain's CDR3 is CASSPIDSVGTEAFF. The CDR3 DNA sequence: TGTGCCAGCAGTCCCATAGACAGTGTTGGCACTGAAGCTTTCTTT.

This chain links TRBV19 with TRBJ2-1; perhaps TRBD2 as D (5 bases). This CDR3 is built from 15 residues. The V gene lost 5 bases and the J gene lost 7 bases, with 18 bases spanning the gap. CDR1 is LNHDA, CDR2 SQIVND, per germline (reference sequence). The CDR3 reads CASSPQSGFDNEQFF. Here the CDR3 DNA reads TGTGCCAGTAGTCCCCAGAGCGGCTTCGATAATGAGCAGTTCTTC.

This clonotype has just a few counts. V and J are TRBV27 and TRBJ2-3; no reliable D call. Per germline, CDR1 MNHEY and CDR2 SMNVEV (reference sequence). The CDR3 sequence is 13 residues long. Trimming stripped 6 bases from V and 0 bases from J, with 7 bases between. Here the CDR3 DNA reads TGTGCCAGCAGACTCCTTAGCACAGATACGCAGTATTTT. Translation gives CASRLLSTDTQYF.

This clonotype was seen a few times. The CDR3 nucleotides read TGCAGTGCTAGAGACGTAGGACAGGGTATCCCCCTTAACTATGGCTACACCTTC. Protein sequence: CSARDVGQGIPLNYGYTF. The chain employs TRBV20-1 and TRBJ1-2; the match to TRBD1 covers 8 bases. J gave up 1 base and V 0 bases, and 13 bases lay outside the gene matches. This CDR3 has 18 amino acids. Germline V gives CDR1 DFQATT, CDR2 SNEGSKA (reference sequence).

This rearrangement joins TRBV11-3 to TRBJ2-5; possibly TRBD2 for D (5 bases). The V end was cut by 5 bases, the J end by 5 bases, with 21 bases between. The CDR3 extends over 16 amino acids. Germline values: CDR1 SGHNT, CDR2 YENEEA. CDR3 residues: CASSPGETWAGETQYF. The CDR3, as DNA: TGTGCCAGCAGCCCTGGCGAGACATGGGCGGGTGAGACCCAGTACTTC.

This clonotype has a count of ten or more. The chain employs TRBV6-1 and TRBJ1-2; no definite D call. There are 12 residues in the CDR3. Per the germline V gene, CDR1 is MNHNS and CDR2 is SASEGT. Trimming removed 1 base from V and 4 bases from J, with 4 bases in between. CDR3 in DNA: TGTGCCAGCAGTGAAGTGATCTATGGCTACACCTTC. This gives the protein CASSEVIYGYTF.

The CDR3 bases are TGTGCCAGCAGCCCGTCTAGGAGGGGAGAGACCCAGTACTTC. Translating it yields CASSPSRRGETQYF. The rearrangement joins TRBV7-2 to TRBJ2-5; D perhaps matches TRBD2 (6 bases). The CDR3 is 14 amino acids. V shed 5 bases and J shed 4 bases, with 14 bases lying between them. Germline V gives CDR1 SGHTA, CDR2 FQGNSA.

The chain joins TRBV20-1 to TRBJ1-2; 8 positions match TRBD1. The CDR3 is made up of 14 amino acids. The germline CDR1 and CDR2 sequences are DFQATT and SNEGSKA (reference sequence). V gave up 3 bases and J gave up 3 bases; unmatched junction bases: 6. The CDR3 DNA is TGCAGTGCTAGCCAACAGGGGGTAGACTATGGCTACACCTTC. Translation: CSASQQGVDYGYTF.

This clonotype was seen more than once but under ten times. V is TRBV2 and J is TRBJ2-7; possibly TRBD1 for D (6 bases). Deletions cut 7 bases from V and 3 bases from J, with 10 bases between. Looked up from germline, CDR1 is SNHLY and CDR2 is FYNNEI. This CDR3 contains 12 residues. The DNA for the CDR3 is TGTGCCAGCACGCGACAGGACTACGAGCAGTACTTC. Its protein is CASTRQDYEQYF. The full variable domain, rest sourced from reference TRBV2 and TRBJ2-7, is EPEVTQTPSHQVTQMGQEVILRCVPISNHLYFYWYRQILGQKVEFLVSFYNNEISEKSEIFDDQFSVERPDGSNFTLKIRSTKLEDSAMYFCASTRQDYEQYFGPGTRLTVT.

The genes are TRBV5-1 and TRBJ2-7, with D unclear. V lost 0 bases to trimming and J lost 1 base, with 8 bases between them. CDR1 is SGHRS, CDR2 YFSETQ, per germline. This CDR3 has 14 amino acids. CDR3: CASSLEPGSYEQYV. The CDR3 DNA is TGCGCCAGCAGCTTGGAACCGGGTTCCTACGAGCAGTACGTC.

This clonotype has a count of ten or more. This chain's CDR3 is CAIRDRSNYNEQFF. In DNA form, the CDR3 reads TGTGCCATCAGGGACAGGTCGAACTACAATGAGCAGTTCTTC. This sequence joins TRBV10-3 and TRBJ2-1; TRBD1 matches 7 bases. V gave up 6 bases and J gave up 3 bases; unmatched junction bases: 5. The CDR3 sequence is 14 residues long. Germline CDR1 reads ENHRY; CDR2 reads SYGVKD.

This clonotype was found a few times. This chain links TRBV20-1 with TRBJ1-1; no clear D. Trimming took 1 base from V and 2 from J, leaving 11 bases between them. This CDR3 has 14 residues. Germline CDR1 reads DFQATT; CDR2 reads SNEGSKA (reference sequence). The CDR3 region has the DNA TGCAGTGCTAGAGGGCAGAAGGGAAACACTGAAGCTTTCTTT. This sequence encodes CSARGQKGNTEAFF.

In its sample, this clonotype was seen many times. The CDR3 reads CSATREAKNIQYF. The CDR3 DNA reads TGCAGTGCTACCCGAGAGGCCAAAAACATTCAGTACTTC. The rearrangement links TRBV20-1 to TRBJ2-4; D unclear. The CDR3 totals 13 residues. Germline V CDR1 and CDR2: DFQATT, SNEGSKA (reference sequence). The V and J ends lost 4 bases and 1 base respectively, with 8 bases between them.

The chain combines TRBV5-6 with TRBJ1-3, with 8 positions matching TRBD1. Germline loops: CDR1 SGHDT, CDR2 YYEEEE. V was clipped by 3 bases and J by 3 bases; unmatched bases: 8. CDR3 size: 16 residues. CDR3 protein: CASSSRTGKDGNTIYF. The CDR3 region has the DNA TGTGCCAGCAGCTCCCGGACAGGGAAGGATGGAAACACCATATATTTT. The full variable domain, in which reference TRBV5-6 and TRBJ1-3 provide the parts outside the CDR3, is DAGVTQSPTHLIKTRGQQVTLRCSPKSGHDTVSWYQQALGQGPQFIFQYYEEEERQRGNFPDRFSGHQFPNYSSELNVNALLLGDSALYLCASSSRTGKDGNTIYFGEGSWLTVV.

This clonotype was observed at least ten times. J is TRBJ2-3 and V is TRBV7-2, with D hard to call. Germline V gives CDR1 SGHTA, CDR2 FQGNSA. This CDR3 has 12 residues. V lost 7 bases, J lost 5 bases, and 10 bases lay in between. The CDR3 DNA reads TGTGCCAGCAAGCATATGGGAGATACGCAGTATTTT. It translates to CASKHMGDTQYF.

This clonotype came up many times. The chain joins TRBV20-1 to TRBJ1-6; a weak D match, TRBD1 (5 bases). Trimming shortened V by 3 bases and J by 7 bases, and 7 bases separated the two germline ends. The CDR3 covers 12 residues. Germline V gene sequence: CDR1 DFQATT, CDR2 SNEGSKA (reference sequence). The CDR3 sequence: CSARSGNSPLHF. The CDR3 nucleotides are TGCAGTGCTAGGTCAGGGAATTCACCCCTCCACTTT.

This clonotype showed up just once. V gene TRBV6-1 combines with J gene TRBJ1-2; 7 bases map to TRBD1. J was trimmed by 5 bases and V by 11 bases; bases with no gene match: 11. CDR3 length equals 13 residues. Germline V gene sequence: CDR1 MNHNS, CDR2 SASEGT. CDR3 region: CAGQGQRLYGYTF. CDR3 nucleotide sequence: TGTGCCGGTCAGGGACAGCGACTATATGGCTACACCTTC.

The rearrangement joins TRBV7-2 to TRBJ2-3; 7 bases match TRBD2. From germline, CDR1 is SGHTA and CDR2 FQGNSA. Trimming took 7 bases from V and 5 from J; bases not matched to a gene: 12. CDR3 length: 15 residues. The CDR3 loop reads CASTPDGGMGDTQYF. The CDR3 DNA sequence: TGTGCCAGCACCCCCGACGGGGGGATGGGAGATACGCAGTATTTT.

CDR3 amino acids: CASSFSTGSNQPQHF. The CDR3, as DNA: TGTGCCAGCAGTTTCTCCACCGGTAGCAATCAGCCCCAGCATTTT. The rearrangement links TRBV27 to TRBJ1-5; unclear D gene. The V gene's germline CDR1 is MNHEY and CDR2 SMNVEV (reference sequence). The CDR3 is 15 amino acids. V shed 3 bases and J shed 0 bases, with 9 bases lying between them.